Here is one T cell receptor beta chain with its context. The data derive from a study of blood T cell repertoires in COVID-19. Study-level information: COVID-19 samples, acute and convalescent, were from the United States, Italy and Spain. T cells, B-cell-depleted T cells, or PBMCs provided the cDNA or gDNA that served as material.

Germline loops: CDR1 MNHEY, CDR2 SVGAGI. V trimming: 5 bases; J trimming: 9 bases; junction bases outside the gene matches: 9. The CDR3 runs to 14 residues. Original methodology: Nucleated cell counts were estimated from reference gene primer amplification. Using immunoSEQ multiplex PCR, the repertoire was profiled, and TCRdb retains in-frame clones only, with some absent. That table furnishes V, J and clone size, whereas the DNA furnished D and trimming. The sample records around 150,000 clones, roughly 81% being singletons. The sequence was collected from a woman in her fifties or sixties with active or convalescent COVID-19. The chain joins TRBV6-5 to TRBJ2-2; 7 nucleotides line up with TRBD1. What was sequenced was peripheral blood. The CDR3 region has the DNA TGTGCCAGCAGTCGACCTACAGGGGTCCGGGAGCTGTTTTTT. It specifies CASSRPTGVRELFF.